Listed below are T cell receptor beta chains from one sample, sequenced in a study of CD8 T cells in Susac syndrome. TCRdb reanalysed the immunoSEQ multiplex PCR reads using MiXCR and keeps one entry per CDR3 protein. The data show some 150,000 distinct CDR3 sequences, 95% to 96% seen once. The specimen sequenced was CD8+ T cells from PBMCs. All receptors come from a human donor with multiple sclerosis. CDR3s include the opening cysteine and the closing phenylalanine or tryptophan. A D gene is named only where the DNA matches it firmly. Only part of the rows carry a size: once, few, many, or a class if the clone is expanded.

D: TRBD1; size: once; J: TRBJ2-7; V: TRBV30; CDR3: CAWRGDRGYEQYF; DNA: TGTGCCTGGAGGGGCGACAGGGGCTACGAGCAGTACTTC
D: -; size: once; J: TRBJ2-5; V: TRBV5-1; CDR3: CASNQGYQETQYF; DNA: TGCGCCAGCAACCAAGGGTACCAAGAGACCCAGTACTTC
D: TRBD2; size: -; J: TRBJ2-2; V: TRBV7-2; CDR3: CASSLGPPGGYTGELFF; DNA: TGTGCCAGCAGCTTAGGCCCCCCGGGGGGGTACACCGGGGAGCTGTTTTTT
D: -; size: -; J: TRBJ2-7; V: TRBV27; CDR3: CASSLYPYSYEQYF; DNA: TGTGCCAGCAGTTTATATCCGTACTCCTACGAGCAGTACTTC
D: TRBD1; size: -; J: TRBJ2-2; V: TRBV29-1; CDR3: CSVGVYRGNTGELFF; DNA: TGCAGCGTTGGGGTTTACAGGGGCAACACCGGGGAGCTGTTTTTT
D: -; size: -; J: TRBJ1-3; V: TRBV12-3/TRBV12-4; CDR3: CASSFSADGSSGNTIYF; DNA: TGTGCCAGCAGTTTTTCCGCGGACGGGTCCTCTGGAAACACCATATATTTT
D: -; size: -; J: TRBJ2-1; V: TRBV7-9; CDR3: CASSPPGTSYNEQFF; DNA: TGTGCCAGCAGCCCCCCGGGAACCTCCTACAATGAGCAGTTCTTC
D: TRBD1; size: -; J: TRBJ1-2; V: TRBV2; CDR3: CANLTGQGASVDGYTF; DNA: TGTGCCAACCTTACGGGACAGGGGGCGTCGGTTGATGGCTACACCTTC
D: TRBD2; size: -; J: TRBJ2-5; V: TRBV7-3; CDR3: CASSPRGEETQYF; DNA: TGTGCCAGCAGCCCTCGGGGGGAAGAGACCCAGTACTTC
D: TRBD1; size: -; J: TRBJ2-1; V: TRBV7-9; CDR3: CASSFGTGKGEQFF; DNA: TGTGCCAGCAGCTTCGGGACAGGGAAGGGTGAGCAGTTCTTC